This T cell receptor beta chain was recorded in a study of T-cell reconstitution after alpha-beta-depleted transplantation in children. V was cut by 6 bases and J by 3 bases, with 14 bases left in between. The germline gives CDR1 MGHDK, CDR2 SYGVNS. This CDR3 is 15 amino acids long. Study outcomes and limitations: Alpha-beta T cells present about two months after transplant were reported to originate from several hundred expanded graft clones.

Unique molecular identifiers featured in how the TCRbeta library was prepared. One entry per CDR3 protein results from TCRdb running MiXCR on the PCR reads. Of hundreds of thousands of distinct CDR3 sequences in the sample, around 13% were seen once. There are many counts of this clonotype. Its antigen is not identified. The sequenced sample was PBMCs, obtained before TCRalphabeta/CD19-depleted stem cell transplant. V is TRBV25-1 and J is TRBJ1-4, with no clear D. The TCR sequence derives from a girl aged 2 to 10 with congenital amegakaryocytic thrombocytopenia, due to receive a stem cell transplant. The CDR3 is CASSATDGPNEKLFF. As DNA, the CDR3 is TGTGCCAGCAGCGCCACGGACGGACCTAATGAAAAACTGTTTTTT. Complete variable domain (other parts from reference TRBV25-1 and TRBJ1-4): EADIYQTPRYLVIGTGKKITLECSQTMGHDKMYWYQQDPGMELHLIHYSYGVNSTEKGDLSSESTVSRIRTEHFPLTLESARPSHTSQYLCASSATDGPNEKLFFGSGTQLSVL.